The entry below describes one T cell receptor (beta chain). This sample is drawn from a study of blood T cell repertoires in COVID-19. Background on the study: Material from acute and convalescent COVID-19 was sourced from the United States, Italy and Spain.

Per the germline V gene, CDR1 is MDHEN and CDR2 is SYDVKM. The CDR3 spans 15 residues. The V and J ends lost 3 bases and 4 bases respectively, with 15 bases between them. Assay: immunoSEQ multiplex PCR; the TCRdb copy retains only in-frame clones and omits some. The repertoire holds fewer than 350,000 clones, with less than 90% as singletons. The V call is TRBV28, the J call TRBJ1-1; possibly TRBD1 for D (5 bases). The clonotype was recovered from a woman between 65 and 79 years old with COVID-19, enrolled during active disease. Material: peripheral blood. CDR3: CASSLRVSGGTEAFF. CDR3 in DNA: TGTGCCAGCAGTTTGAGGGTCTCGGGGGGCACTGAAGCTTTCTTT.